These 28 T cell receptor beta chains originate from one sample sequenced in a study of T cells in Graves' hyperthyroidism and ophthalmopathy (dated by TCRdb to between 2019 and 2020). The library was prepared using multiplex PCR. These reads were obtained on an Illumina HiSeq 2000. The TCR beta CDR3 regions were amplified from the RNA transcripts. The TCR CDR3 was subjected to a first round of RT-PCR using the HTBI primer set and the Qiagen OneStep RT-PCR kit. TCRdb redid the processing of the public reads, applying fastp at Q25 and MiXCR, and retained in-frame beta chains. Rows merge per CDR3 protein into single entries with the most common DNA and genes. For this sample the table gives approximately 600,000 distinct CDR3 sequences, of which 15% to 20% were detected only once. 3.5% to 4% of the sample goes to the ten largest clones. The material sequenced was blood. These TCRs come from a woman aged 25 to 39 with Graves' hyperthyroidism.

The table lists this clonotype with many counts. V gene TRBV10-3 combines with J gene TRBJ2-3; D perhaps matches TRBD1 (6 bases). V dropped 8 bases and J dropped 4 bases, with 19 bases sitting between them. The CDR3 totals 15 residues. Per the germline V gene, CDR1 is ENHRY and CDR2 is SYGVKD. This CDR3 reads CAIGRQGQIADTQYF. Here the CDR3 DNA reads TGTGCCATCGGAAGGCAGGGGCAAATCGCAGATACGCAGTATTTT.

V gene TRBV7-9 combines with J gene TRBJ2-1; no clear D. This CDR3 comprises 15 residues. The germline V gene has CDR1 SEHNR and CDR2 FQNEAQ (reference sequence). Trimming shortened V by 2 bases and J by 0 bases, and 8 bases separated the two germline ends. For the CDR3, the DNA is TGTGCCAGCAGCTTATCAGTTAGCTCCTACAATGAGCAGTTCTTC. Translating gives CASSLSVSSYNEQFF.

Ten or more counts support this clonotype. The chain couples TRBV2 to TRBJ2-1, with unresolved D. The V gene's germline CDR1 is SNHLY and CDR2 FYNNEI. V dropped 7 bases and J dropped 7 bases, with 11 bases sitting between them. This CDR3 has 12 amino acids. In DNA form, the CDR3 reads TGTGCCAGCACACCAAGGCGGAATGAGCAGTTCTTC. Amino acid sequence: CASTPRRNEQFF.

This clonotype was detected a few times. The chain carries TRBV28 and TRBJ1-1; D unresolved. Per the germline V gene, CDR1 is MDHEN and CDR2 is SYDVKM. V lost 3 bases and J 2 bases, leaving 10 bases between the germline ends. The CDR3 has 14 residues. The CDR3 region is CASSFNLRNTEAFF. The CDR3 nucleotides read TGTGCCAGCAGTTTTAACTTACGTAACACTGAAGCTTTCTTT. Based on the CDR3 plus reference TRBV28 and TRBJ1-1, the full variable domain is DVKVTQSSRYLVKRTGEKVFLECVQDMDHENMFWYRQDPGLGLRLIYFSYDVKMKEKGDIPEGYSVSREKKERFSLILESASTNQTSMYLCASSFNLRNTEAFFGQGTRLTVV.

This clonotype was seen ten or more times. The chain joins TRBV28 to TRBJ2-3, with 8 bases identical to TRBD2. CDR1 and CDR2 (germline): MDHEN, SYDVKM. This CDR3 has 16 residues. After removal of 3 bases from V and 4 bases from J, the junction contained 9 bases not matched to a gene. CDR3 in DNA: TGTGCCAGCAGTTTTTTCCGGCGGGAGGTCTCAGATACGCAGTATTTT. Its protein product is CASSFFRREVSDTQYF.

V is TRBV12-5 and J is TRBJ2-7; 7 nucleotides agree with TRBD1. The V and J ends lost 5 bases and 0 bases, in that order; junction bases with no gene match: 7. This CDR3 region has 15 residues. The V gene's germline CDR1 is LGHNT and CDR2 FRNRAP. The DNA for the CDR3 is TGTGCTAGTGGTCTCGGGACAGAATACTCCTACGAGCAGTACTTC. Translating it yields CASGLGTEYSYEQYF.

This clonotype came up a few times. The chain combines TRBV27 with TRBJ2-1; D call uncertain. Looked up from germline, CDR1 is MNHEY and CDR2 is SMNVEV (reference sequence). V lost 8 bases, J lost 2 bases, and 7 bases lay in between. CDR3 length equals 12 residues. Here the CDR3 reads CASEGPYNEQFF. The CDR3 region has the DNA TGTGCCAGCGAAGGCCCCTACAATGAGCAGTTCTTC.

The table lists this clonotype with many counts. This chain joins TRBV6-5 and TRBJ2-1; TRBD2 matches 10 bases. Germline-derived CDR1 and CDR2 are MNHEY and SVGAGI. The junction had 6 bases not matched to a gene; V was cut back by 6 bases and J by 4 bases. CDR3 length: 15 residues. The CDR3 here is CASRGLADSYNEQFF. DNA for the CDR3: TGTGCCAGCAGAGGACTAGCGGACTCATACAATGAGCAGTTCTTC.

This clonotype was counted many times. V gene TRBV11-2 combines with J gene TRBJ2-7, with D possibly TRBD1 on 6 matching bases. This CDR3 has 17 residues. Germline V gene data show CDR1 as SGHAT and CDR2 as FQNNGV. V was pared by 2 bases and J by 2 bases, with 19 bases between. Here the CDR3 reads CASSLTSRTEFAYEQYF. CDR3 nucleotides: TGTGCCAGCAGCTTAACAAGCAGGACAGAGTTTGCCTACGAGCAGTACTTC.

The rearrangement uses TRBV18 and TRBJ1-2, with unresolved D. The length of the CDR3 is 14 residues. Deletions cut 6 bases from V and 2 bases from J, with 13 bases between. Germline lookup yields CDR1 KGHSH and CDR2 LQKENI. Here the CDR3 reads CASSPPGTNYGYTF. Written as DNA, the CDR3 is TGTGCCAGCTCCCCCCCCGGAACCAACTATGGCTACACCTTC.

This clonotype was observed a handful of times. Here the CDR3 DNA reads TGCGCCTCCAAGGGGGGACCCACAGATACGCAGTATTTT. This encodes CASKGGPTDTQYF. The gene calls are TRBV10-1 and TRBJ2-3; D may match TRBD1 or TRBD2 (6 bases each). The V gene lost 11 bases and the J gene lost 2 bases, with 14 bases spanning the gap. This CDR3 is built from 13 residues. Per germline, CDR1 WNHNN and CDR2 SYGVQD (reference sequence).

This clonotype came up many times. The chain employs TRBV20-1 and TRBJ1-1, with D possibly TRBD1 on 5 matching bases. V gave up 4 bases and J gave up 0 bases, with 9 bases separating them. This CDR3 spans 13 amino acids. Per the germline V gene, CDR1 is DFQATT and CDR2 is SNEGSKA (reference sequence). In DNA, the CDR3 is TGCAGTGCTATAACAGGTATGAACACTGAAGCTTTCTTT. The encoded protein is CSAITGMNTEAFF.

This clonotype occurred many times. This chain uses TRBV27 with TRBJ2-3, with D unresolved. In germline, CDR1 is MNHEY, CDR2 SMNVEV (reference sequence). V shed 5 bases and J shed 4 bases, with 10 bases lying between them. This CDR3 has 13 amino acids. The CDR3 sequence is CASSPSTADTQYF. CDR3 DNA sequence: TGTGCCAGCAGTCCCAGTACGGCAGATACGCAGTATTTT.

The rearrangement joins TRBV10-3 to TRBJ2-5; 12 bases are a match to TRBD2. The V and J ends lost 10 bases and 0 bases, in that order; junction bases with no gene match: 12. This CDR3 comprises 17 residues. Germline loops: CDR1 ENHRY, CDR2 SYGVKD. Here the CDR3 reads CATYPLTSGRHQETQYF. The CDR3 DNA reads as TGTGCCACCTACCCCTTGACTAGCGGGAGACACCAAGAGACCCAGTACTTC.

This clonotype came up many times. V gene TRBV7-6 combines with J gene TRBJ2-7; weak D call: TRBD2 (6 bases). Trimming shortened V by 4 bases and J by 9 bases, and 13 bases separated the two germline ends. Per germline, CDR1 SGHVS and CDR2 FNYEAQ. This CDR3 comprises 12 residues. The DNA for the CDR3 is TGTGCCAGCAGCTCCCCGGTCGGGAGGCAGTACTTC. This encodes CASSSPVGRQYF.

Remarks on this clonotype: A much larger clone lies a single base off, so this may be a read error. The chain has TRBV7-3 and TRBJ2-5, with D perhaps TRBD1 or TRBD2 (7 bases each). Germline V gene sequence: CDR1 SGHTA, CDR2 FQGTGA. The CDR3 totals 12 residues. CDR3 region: CTSSLQGGPQYF. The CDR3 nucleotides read TGTACCAGCAGCCTTCAGGGGGGGCCCCAGTACTTC.

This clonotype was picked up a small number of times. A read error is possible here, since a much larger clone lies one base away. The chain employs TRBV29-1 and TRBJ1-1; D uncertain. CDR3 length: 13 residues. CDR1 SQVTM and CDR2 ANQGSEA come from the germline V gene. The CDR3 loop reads CGVALLGATEAFF. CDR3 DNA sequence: TGCGGCGTTGCTTTGTTGGGCGCCACTGAAGCTTTCTTT.

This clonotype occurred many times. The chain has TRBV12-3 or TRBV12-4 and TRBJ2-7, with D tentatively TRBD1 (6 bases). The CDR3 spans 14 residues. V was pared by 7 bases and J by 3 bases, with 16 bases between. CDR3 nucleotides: TGTGCCAGCACCCTACAGGGCACTGTCTACGAGCAGTACTTC. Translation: CASTLQGTVYEQYF.

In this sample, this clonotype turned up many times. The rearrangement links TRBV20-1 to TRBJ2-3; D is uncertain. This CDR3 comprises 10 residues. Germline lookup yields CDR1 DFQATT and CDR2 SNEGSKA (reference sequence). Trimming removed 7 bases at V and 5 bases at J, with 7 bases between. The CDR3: CSVGRDTQYF. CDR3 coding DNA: TGCAGTGTAGGACGAGATACGCAGTATTTT.

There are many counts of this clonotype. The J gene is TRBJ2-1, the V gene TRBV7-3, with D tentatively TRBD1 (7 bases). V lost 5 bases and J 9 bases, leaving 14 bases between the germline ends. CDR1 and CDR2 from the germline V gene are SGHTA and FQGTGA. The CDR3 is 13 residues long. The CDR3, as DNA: TGTGCCAGCAGCCTCTCAGGGGGAGGTGAGCAGTTCTTC. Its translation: CASSLSGGGEQFF. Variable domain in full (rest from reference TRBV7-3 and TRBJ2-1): GAGVSQTPSNKVTEKGKYVELRCDPISGHTALYWYRQSLGQGPEFLIYFQGTGAADDSGLPNDRFFAVRPEGSVSTLKIQRTERGDSAVYLCASSLSGGGEQFFGPGTRLTVL.

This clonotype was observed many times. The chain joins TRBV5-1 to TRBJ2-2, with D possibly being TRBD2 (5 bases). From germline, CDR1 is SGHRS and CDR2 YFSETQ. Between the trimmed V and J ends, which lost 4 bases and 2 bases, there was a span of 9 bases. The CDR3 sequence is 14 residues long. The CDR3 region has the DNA TGCGCCAGCAGCCGAACTAGTAACACCGGGGAGCTGTTTTTT. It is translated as CASSRTSNTGELFF. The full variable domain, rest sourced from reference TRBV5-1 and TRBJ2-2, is KAGVTQTPRYLIKTRGQQVTLSCSPISGHRSVSWYQQTPGQGLQFLFEYFSETQRNKGNFPGRFSGRQFSNSRSEMNVSTLELGDSALYLCASSRTSNTGELFFGEGSRLTVL.

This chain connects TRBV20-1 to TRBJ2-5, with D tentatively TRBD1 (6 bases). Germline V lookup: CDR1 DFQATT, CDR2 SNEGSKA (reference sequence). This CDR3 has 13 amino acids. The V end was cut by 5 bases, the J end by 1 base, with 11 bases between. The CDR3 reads CSAEDSVQETQYF. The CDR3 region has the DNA TGCAGTGCTGAGGACAGCGTCCAAGAGACCCAGTACTTC.

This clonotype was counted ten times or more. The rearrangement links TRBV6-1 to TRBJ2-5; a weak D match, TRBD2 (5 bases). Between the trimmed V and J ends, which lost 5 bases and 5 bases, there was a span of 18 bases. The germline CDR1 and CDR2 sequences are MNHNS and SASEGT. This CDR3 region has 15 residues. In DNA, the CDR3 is TGTGCCAGCAGTCCTCCCATCGGGCGAGGGGAGACCCAGTACTTC. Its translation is CASSPPIGRGETQYF.

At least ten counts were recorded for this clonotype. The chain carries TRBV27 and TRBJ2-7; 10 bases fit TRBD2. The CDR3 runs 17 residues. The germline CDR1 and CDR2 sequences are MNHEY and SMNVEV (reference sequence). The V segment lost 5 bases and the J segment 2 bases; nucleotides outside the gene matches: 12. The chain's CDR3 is CASSPVSSGSFAYEQYF. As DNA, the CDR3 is TGTGCCAGCAGTCCCGTCTCTAGCGGGAGTTTCGCCTACGAGCAGTACTTC.

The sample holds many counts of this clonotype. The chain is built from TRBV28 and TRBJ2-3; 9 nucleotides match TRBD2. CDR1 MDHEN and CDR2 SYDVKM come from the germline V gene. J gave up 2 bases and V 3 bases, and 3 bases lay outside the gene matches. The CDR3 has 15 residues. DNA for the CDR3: TGTGCCAGCAGTTTCTCTAGCGGGAACACAGATACGCAGTATTTT. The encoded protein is CASSFSSGNTDTQYF.

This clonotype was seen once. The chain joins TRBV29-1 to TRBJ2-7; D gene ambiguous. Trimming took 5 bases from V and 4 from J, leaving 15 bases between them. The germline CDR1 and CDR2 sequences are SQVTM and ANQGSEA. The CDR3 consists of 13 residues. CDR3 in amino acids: CSVFTAAPYEQYF. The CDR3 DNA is TGCAGCGTTTTTACCGCCGCACCATACGAGCAGTACTTC.

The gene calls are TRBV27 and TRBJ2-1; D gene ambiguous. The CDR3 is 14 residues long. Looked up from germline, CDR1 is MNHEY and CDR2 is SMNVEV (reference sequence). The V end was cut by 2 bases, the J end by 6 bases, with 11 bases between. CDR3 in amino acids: CASSLLSLTNEQFF. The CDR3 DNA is TGTGCCAGCAGTTTACTCTCACTAACCAATGAGCAGTTCTTC.

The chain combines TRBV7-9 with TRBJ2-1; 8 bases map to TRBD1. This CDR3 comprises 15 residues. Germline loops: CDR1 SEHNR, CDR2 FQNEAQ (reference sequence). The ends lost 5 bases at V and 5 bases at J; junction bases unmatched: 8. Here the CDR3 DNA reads TGTGCCAGCAGCCAATGGACAGGGAGTCACAATGAGCAGTTCTTC. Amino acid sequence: CASSQWTGSHNEQFF.